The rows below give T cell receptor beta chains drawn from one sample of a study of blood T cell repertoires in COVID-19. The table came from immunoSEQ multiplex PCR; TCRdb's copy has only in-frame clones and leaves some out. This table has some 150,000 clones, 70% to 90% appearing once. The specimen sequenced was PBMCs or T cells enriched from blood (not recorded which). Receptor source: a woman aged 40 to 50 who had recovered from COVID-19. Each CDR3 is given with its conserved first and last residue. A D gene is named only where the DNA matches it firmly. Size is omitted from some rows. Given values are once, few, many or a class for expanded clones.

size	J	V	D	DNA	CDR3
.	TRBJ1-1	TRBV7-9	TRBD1	TGTGCCAGCAGCTCGGGGACAGGGGCTATCCCGGCCACTGAAGCTTTCTTT	CASSSGTGAIPATEAFF
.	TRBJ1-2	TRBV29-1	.	TGCAGCGTTGAAAACCGTACAGGGTACTATGGCTACACCTTC	CSVENRTGYYGYTF
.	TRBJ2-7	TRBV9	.	TGTGCCAGCAGCGTAGCTGGTGGACTACCCTACGAGCAGTACTTC	CASSVAGGLPYEQYF
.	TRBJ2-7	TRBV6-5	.	TGTGCCAGCAGTTACTCCCCTTACGAGCAGTACTTC	CASSYSPYEQYF
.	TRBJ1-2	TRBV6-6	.	TGTGCCAGCAGTTACGGCAGCGACTATGGCTACACCTTC	CASSYGSDYGYTF
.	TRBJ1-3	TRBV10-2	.	TGCGCCAGCAGGCCTGGGGGGTTT	CASRPGGF
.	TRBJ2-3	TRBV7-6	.	TGTGCCAGCAGCCCAACTAACCAGCGGGGCACAGATACGCAGTATTTT	CASSPTNQRGTDTQYF
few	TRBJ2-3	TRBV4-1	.	TGCGCCAGCAGCCAAGAGAGGGCGGATACGCAGTATTTT	CASSQERADTQYF
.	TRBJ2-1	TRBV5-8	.	TGTGCCAGCAGCTTGACGACAGGACTCAGCTCCTACAATGAGCAGTTCTTC	CASSLTTGLSSYNEQFF
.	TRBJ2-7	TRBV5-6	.	TGTGCCAGCAGCTTGGCCGTATTACAGGGATTAGGCGAGCAGTACTTC	CASSLAVLQGLGEQYF
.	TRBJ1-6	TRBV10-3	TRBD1	TGTGCATCAGGGGGTAATTCACCCCTCCACTTT	CASGGNSPLHF
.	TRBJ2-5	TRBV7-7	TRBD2	TGTGCCAGCAGCTTAGGCGGGGGGTACCAAGAGACCCAGTACTTC	CASSLGGGYQETQYF
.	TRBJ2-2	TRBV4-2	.	TGTGCCAGCAGCCAAGGTTCTAGGCCAGACTACACCGGGGAGCTGTTTTTT	CASSQGSRPDYTGELFF
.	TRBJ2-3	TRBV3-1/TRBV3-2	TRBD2	TGTGCCAGCAGCCAAGATTCTAGCGGGGGGTATACGCAGTATTTT	CASSQDSSGGYTQYF
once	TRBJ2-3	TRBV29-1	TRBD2	TGCAGCGTTCAGAGACTAGCGGCCAGCACAGATACGCAGTATTTT	CSVQRLAASTDTQYF
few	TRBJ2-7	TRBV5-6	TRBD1	TGTGCCAGCAAAAAACAGGGGGCAAGGTACGAGCAGTACTTC	CASKKQGARYEQYF
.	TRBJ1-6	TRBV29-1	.	TGCAGGAGCAGGGATCACTATAATTCACCCCTCCACTTT	CRSRDHYNSPLHF
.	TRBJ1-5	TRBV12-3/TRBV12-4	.	TGTGCCAGCAGACCGGCGGGTCAGCCCCAGCATTTT	CASRPAGQPQHF
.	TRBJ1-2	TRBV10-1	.	TGCGCCAGCAGTGAGTCCAGGGGAGCAGGCTACACCTTC	CASSESRGAGYTF
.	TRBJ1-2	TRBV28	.	TGTGCCAGCAGCACCGGGACTGCCTATGGCTACACCTTC	CASSTGTAYGYTF
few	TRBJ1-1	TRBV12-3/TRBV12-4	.	TGTGCCAGCAGTGGCGGGGGGATGACTGAAGCTTTCTTT	CASSGGGMTEAFF
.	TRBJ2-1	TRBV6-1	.	TGTGCCAGCAGTGAAGGGGCAGGGTTATTGGCAGGCAATGAGCAGTTCTTC	CASSEGAGLLAGNEQFF
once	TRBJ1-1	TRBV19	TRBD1	TGTGCCAGTAGTGCCACAGGGGACACTGAAGCTTTCTTT	CASSATGDTEAFF
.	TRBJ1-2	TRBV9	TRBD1	TGTGCCAGCAGCGTAGAGGGGACAGGCTCTCATGGCTACACCTTC	CASSVEGTGSHGYTF
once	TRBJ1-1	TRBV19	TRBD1	TGTGCCAGTAGTTACCGGGACAGGAACACTGAAGCTTTCTTT	CASSYRDRNTEAFF
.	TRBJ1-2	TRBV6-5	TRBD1	TGTGCCAGCACCACCGGGACAGAAATTAACTATGGCTACACCTTC	CASTTGTEINYGYTF
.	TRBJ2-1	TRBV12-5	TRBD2	TGTGCTAGCGGGGGGTCGTTAAAGCAGTTCTTC	CASGGSLKQFF
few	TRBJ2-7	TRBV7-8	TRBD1	TGTGCCAGCAGCTTACCAACCGACAGGGGGCAGATCGGTGAGCAGTACTTC	CASSLPTDRGQIGEQYF
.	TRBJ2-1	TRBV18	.	TGTGCCAGCTCACCGCCCTCGGGGCCAAGACTAGAATCCTACAATGAGCAGTTCTTC	CASSPPSGPRLESYNEQFF
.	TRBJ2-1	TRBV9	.	TGTGCCAGCAACGGTCGGGGAGAGCCCTACAATGAGCAGTTCTTC	CASNGRGEPYNEQFF
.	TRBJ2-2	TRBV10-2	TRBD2	TGCGCCAGCAGCCTCGCGGCCCCGCTAGCGGGAGGTACCGGGGAGCTGTTTTTT	CASSLAAPLAGGTGELFF
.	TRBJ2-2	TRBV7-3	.	TGTGCCAGCAGCTCGGGGATCCAGAACACCGGGGAGCTGTTTTTT	CASSSGIQNTGELFF
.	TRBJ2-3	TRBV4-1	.	TGCGCCAGCAGCCAAGATGGTAGCGCGGCAGATACGCAGTATTTT	CASSQDGSAADTQYF
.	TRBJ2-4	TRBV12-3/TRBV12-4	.	TGTGCCAGCAGTTTTGGGGCTCTTCAGTACTTC	CASSFGALQYF
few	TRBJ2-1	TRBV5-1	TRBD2	TGCGCCAGCAGCTCAACCCCTAGCGGAAACAATGAGCAGTTCTTC	CASSSTPSGNNEQFF
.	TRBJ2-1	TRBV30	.	TGTGCCTCTCACCGCAAGTCCTACTCCTACAATGAGCAGTTCTTC	CASHRKSYSYNEQFF
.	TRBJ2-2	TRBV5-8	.	TGTGCCAGCAGCTTGGAGAGGGCTAGGGCCGGGGAGCTGTTTTTT	CASSLERARAGELFF
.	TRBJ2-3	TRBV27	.	TGTGCCAGCAGTCCCCTCTCCCTCAAGGGGACTAGCACAGATACGCAGTATTTT	CASSPLSLKGTSTDTQYF
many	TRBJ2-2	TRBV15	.	TGTGCCACCAGCAGGGAGGGCGTAGCCTCGTCGGCCGGGGAGCTGTTTTTT	CATSREGVASSAGELFF
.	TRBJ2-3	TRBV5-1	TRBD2	TGCGCCAGCAGCTTTCGGGCTAGCGGGGGTGTGACAGATACGCAGTATTTT	CASSFRASGGVTDTQYF
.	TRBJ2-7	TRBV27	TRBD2	TGTGCCAGCAGTACGGGACTAGCAGCAGGGGAGCAGTACTTC	CASSTGLAAGEQYF
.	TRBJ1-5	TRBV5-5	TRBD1	TGTGCCAGCTCCCAGGGGGTCAACAATCAGCCCCAGCATTTT	CASSQGVNNQPQHF
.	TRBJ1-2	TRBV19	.	TGTGCCAGTAGTATAGTTAGGGGGTCCAACTATGGCTACACCTTC	CASSIVRGSNYGYTF
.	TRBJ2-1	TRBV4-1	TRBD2	TGCGCCAGCAGCCAAGTTGCAGGGAGGGATGAGCAGTTCTTC	CASSQVAGRDEQFF
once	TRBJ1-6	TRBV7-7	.	TGTGCTAGCAGCCCAGACAGCAAATCACCCCTCCACTTT	CASSPDSKSPLHF
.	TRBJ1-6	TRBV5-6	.	TGTGCCAGCAGCTTGGAGCAGGCCTCAGGGGATTCACCCCTCCACTTT	CASSLEQASGDSPLHF
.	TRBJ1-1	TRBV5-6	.	TGTGCCAGCAGCCTTCTCGGGGTTAGCACTGAAGCTTTCTTT	CASSLLGVSTEAFF
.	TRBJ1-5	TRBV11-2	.	TGTGCCAGCAGCTCCACGGGGAATCAGCCCCAGCATTTT	CASSSTGNQPQHF
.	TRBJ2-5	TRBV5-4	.	TGTGCCAGCAGCTTGGCCGGGGTTGAGACCCAGTACTTC	CASSLAGVETQYF
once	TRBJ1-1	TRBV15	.	TGTGCCACCAGCAGAGATCCGGGGACTGAAGCTTTCTTT	CATSRDPGTEAFF
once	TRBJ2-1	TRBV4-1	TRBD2	TGCGCCAGCAGCCAAGTTCCTAGCGGGGCCTCCTACAATGAGCAGTTCTTC	CASSQVPSGASYNEQFF
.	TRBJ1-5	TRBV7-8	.	TGTGCCAGCAGCTTAGTGGCCAGGGGCGATAGCAATCAGCCCCAGCATTTT	CASSLVARGDSNQPQHF